Included here is one TCR beta chain sequence, with context. Its antigen is not known. The sample is drawn from a study of T cell repertoires in cytomegalovirus infection. At the level of the study: Public TCR beta signatures marked donors with CMV infection and the matching HLA. Study results and limitations: Cumulative frequency (of public TCR beta family members) identified carriers of CMV plus the relevant HLA. The ex vivo response showed dominance by HLA-C-restricted CMV-specific TCR beta clonotypes.

TCRdb itself ran the reads through MiXCR, one entry per CDR3 protein. The sample contains roughly 180,000 distinct CDR3 sequences, 28% of which appear only once. Germline lookup yields CDR1 SQVTM and CDR2 ANQGSEA. The V gene lost 7 bases and the J gene lost 1 base, with 10 bases spanning the gap. CDR3 length equals 12 residues. The sequence was obtained from a human donor in good health (CMV status not recorded). Some clones in this sample may be carry-over from other donors' samples. This chain links TRBV29-1 with TRBJ1-2, with D uncertain. Sequenced sample: PBMCs. For the CDR3, the DNA is TGCAGCGCCCGCGGCGATAACTATGGCTACACCTTC. Its protein is CSARGDNYGYTF.